Listed below are T cell receptor beta chains from one sample, sequenced in a study of T cell repertoires in cytomegalovirus infection. TCRdb used MiXCR to reprocess the reads, holding one entry per CDR3 protein. This table has 150,000 to 200,000 distinct CDR3 sequences, 28% appearing once. The sample taken for sequencing was PBMCs. All receptors derive from a human donor in good health (CMV status not recorded). Some clones in this sample may be carry-over from other donors' samples. CDR3s include the opening cysteine and the closing phenylalanine or tryptophan. The order of the fields is clone size, D gene, V gene, J gene, CDR3 DNA, CDR3 protein. The D gene is left open where the match is weak. Size is omitted from some rows. Given values are once, few, many or a class for expanded clones.

many	TRBD2	TRBV7-6	TRBJ2-1	TGTGCCAGCAGCTTAGCGCCAGCGGGGGTTTCACTTTACAATGAGCAGTTCTTC	CASSLAPAGVSLYNEQFF
.	TRBD1	TRBV6-5	TRBJ2-7	TGTGCCAGCAGTCGAACCGGGACAGAAACCTACGAGCAGTACTTC	CASSRTGTETYEQYF
.	.	TRBV19	TRBJ1-3	TGTGCCAGTCAAACAGGGTTCTTCTCTGGAAACACCATATATTTT	CASQTGFFSGNTIYF
.	.	TRBV7-9	TRBJ1-1	TGTGCCAGCAGCCGCAGGACGGATAGGGCTGAAGCTTTCTTT	CASSRRTDRAEAFF
few	.	TRBV28	TRBJ1-5	TGTGCCAGCAGTTTGACACAGTTCAGCAATCAGCCCCAGCATTTT	CASSLTQFSNQPQHF
.	TRBD1	TRBV20-1	TRBJ2-4	TGCAGTGCTCCCGGACAGGGGGCGGACATTCAGTACTTC	CSAPGQGADIQYF
few	TRBD1	TRBV6-5	TRBJ1-2	TGTGCCAGCAGTTACGGACATCCCTACAGGGGCTATGGCTACACCTTC	CASSYGHPYRGYGYTF
.	.	TRBV20-1	TRBJ2-7	TGCAGTGCTAGATCAGGGGGAGGGTTGGGGGACTACGAGCAGTACTTC	CSARSGGGLGDYEQYF
few	.	TRBV27	TRBJ1-1	TGTGCCAGCACCCCCTCCTGGCCGGAAAACACTGAAGCTTTCTTT	CASTPSWPENTEAFF
.	.	TRBV14	TRBJ1-5	TGTGCCAGCAGCCAAGGAGGCAATCAGCCCCAGCATTTT	CASSQGGNQPQHF
few	TRBD2	TRBV20-1	TRBJ2-7	TGCAGTGCTAGACTTCCGGGGACTAACGAGCAGTACTTC	CSARLPGTNEQYF
many	.	TRBV7-2	TRBJ1-4	TGTGCCAGCAGACGGGTAGTCGGTGAGGAAAAACTGTTTTTT	CASRRVVGEEKLFF
few	.	TRBV2	TRBJ2-1	TGTGCCGCGGCAGGGGCGAACTACAATGAGCAGTTCTTC	CAAAGANYNEQFF
.	.	TRBV7-2	TRBJ1-2	TGTGCCAGCAGCTTAGAGGGAGTTTCTTGCTACACCTTC	CASSLEGVSCYTF
many	.	TRBV7-2	TRBJ1-6	TGTGCCAGCAGCCCCCAGTTGGCGACGGTGGTGGGTTCACCCCTCCACTTT	CASSPQLATVVGSPLHF